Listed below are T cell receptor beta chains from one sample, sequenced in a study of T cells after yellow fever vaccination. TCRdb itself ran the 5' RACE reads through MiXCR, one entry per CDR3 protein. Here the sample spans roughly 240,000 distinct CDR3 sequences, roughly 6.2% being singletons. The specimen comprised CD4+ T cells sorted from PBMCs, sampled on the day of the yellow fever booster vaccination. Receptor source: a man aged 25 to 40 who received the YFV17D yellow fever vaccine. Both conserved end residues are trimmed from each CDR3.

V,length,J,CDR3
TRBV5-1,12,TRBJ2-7,ASSFEREGYEQY
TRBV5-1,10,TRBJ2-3,ASSLLADTQY
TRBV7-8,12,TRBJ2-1,ASTREARYNEQF
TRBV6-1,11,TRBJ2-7,ASRTTGTPKQY
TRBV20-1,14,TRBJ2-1,SARVPGTSGPADRF
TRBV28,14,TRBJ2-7,ASSLPGQGTKDEQY
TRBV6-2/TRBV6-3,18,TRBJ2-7,ASSYRRLAGAHRVSYEQY
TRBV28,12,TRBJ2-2,ASRKLAVGRELF
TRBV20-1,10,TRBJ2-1,SAKGPDNEQF
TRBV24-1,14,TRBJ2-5,ATSGSLSGTRETQY
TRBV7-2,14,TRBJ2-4,ASSPFAPGQGNIQY
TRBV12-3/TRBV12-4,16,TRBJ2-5,ASTHSARGLAVQETQY
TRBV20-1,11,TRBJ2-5,SARGVGKETQY
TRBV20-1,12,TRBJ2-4,SASQLAAKNIQY
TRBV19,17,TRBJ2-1,ASQHISLGLAGTYNEQF
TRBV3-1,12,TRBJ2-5,ASRRGLAGTTQY
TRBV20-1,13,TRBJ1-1,SARAQGAMGTEAF
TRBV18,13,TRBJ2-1,ASSPGIASYNEQF
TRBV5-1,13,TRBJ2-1,ASSLGSAWNLEQF
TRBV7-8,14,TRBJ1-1,ASSTLQGTLNTEAF
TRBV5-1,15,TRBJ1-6,ASSLDLSGTANSPLH
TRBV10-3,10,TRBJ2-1,AISGGDNEQF